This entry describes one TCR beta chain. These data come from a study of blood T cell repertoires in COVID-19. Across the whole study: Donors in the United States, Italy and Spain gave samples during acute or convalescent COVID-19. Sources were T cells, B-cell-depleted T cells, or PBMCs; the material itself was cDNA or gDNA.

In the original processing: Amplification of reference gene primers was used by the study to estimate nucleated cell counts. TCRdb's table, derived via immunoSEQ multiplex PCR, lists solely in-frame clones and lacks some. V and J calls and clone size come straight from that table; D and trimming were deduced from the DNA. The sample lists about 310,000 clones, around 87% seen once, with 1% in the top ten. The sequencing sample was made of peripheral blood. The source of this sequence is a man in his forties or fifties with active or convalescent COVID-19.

The CDR3 region is CASSPRQGGPNYGYTF. CDR3 DNA: TGTGCCAGCAGCCCAAGACAGGGGGGACCTAACTATGGCTACACCTTC. This chain connects TRBV7-2 to TRBJ1-2, with 9 bases matching TRBD1. CDR1 and CDR2 (germline): SGHTA, FQGNSA. The CDR3 covers 16 residues. Losses at the gene ends were 5 bases for V and 0 bases for J; bases not matched to a gene: 7.